These 15 T cell receptor beta chains share one sample of origin, sequenced in a study of T cells in Graves' hyperthyroidism and ophthalmopathy (dated by TCRdb to the late 2010s). The library relied on multiplex PCR. Instrument used: Illumina HiSeq 2000. The TCR beta CDR3 regions were amplified from RNA transcripts. The TCR CDR3 was subjected to a first round of RT-PCR using the HTBI primer set and the Qiagen OneStep RT-PCR kit. TCRdb passed the public sequencing reads through fastp at Q25 and MiXCR, retaining productive beta sequences. Rows merge per CDR3 protein into single entries with the most common DNA and genes. For this sample the table gives about 250,000 distinct CDR3 sequences, of which about 20% were detected only once. Jointly, the top ten make up around 62% of the sample. Sequenced input: blood. These receptors all come from a young man with Graves' ophthalmopathy.

This clonotype occurred a few times. The J gene is TRBJ2-7, the V gene TRBV29-1, with D tentatively TRBD2 (6 bases). Trimming cost V 6 bases and J 4 bases, with 16 bases left between them. This CDR3 spans 13 amino acids. Germline V gene sequence: CDR1 SQVTM, CDR2 ANQGSEA. The CDR3 region is CSVRTGDGYEQYF. CDR3 sequence (DNA): TGCAGCGTAAGGACGGGAGATGGGTACGAGCAGTACTTC.

V and J are TRBV5-1 and TRBJ2-5; D not certain. This CDR3 has 11 residues. Germline assignment: CDR1 SGHRS and CDR2 YFSETQ. The V end lost 1 base, the J end lost 8 bases, and 6 bases lay between the germline ends. This CDR3 reads CASSLLGTQYF. The CDR3 DNA reads TGCGCCAGCAGCTTGTTGGGAACCCAGTACTTC. The whole variable domain, remainder taken from reference TRBV5-1 and TRBJ2-5, is KAGVTQTPRYLIKTRGQQVTLSCSPISGHRSVSWYQQTPGQGLQFLFEYFSETQRNKGNFPGRFSGRQFSNSRSEMNVSTLELGDSALYLCASSLLGTQYFGPGTRLLVL.

The table lists this clonotype with many counts. The J gene is TRBJ1-1, the V gene TRBV20-1, with D unclear. This CDR3 comprises 13 residues. Germline V CDR1 and CDR2: DFQATT, SNEGSKA (reference sequence). Trimming shortened V by 5 bases and J by 3 bases, and 13 bases separated the two germline ends. The CDR3 spells CSAGLGRDTEAFF. The CDR3 DNA reads TGCAGTGCTGGACTCGGACGGGACACTGAAGCTTTCTTT.

Note on this clonotype: This could be a read error, since a much larger clone is one nucleotide away. This rearrangement joins TRBV12-3 or TRBV12-4 to TRBJ2-1; 10 positions agree with TRBD1. The CDR3 spans 15 residues. J gave up 5 bases and V 6 bases, and 7 bases lay outside the gene matches. The CDR3 DNA sequence: TGTGCCAGCAGGGTTGGGACAGGGGTAGACAATGAGCAGTTCTTC. Translation gives CASRVGTGVDNEQFF.

This clonotype showed up just a few times. The chain links TRBV10-3 to TRBJ2-3; D uncertain. V was pared by 0 bases and J by 2 bases, with 12 bases between. CDR1 is ENHRY, CDR2 SYGVKD, per germline. CDR3 length: 16 residues. CDR3 region: CAISESSGRITDTQYF. The CDR3 region has the DNA TGTGCCATCAGTGAGTCGTCCGGGCGGATCACAGATACGCAGTATTTT.

The chain recombines TRBV6-1 with TRBJ2-7; 9 nucleotides match TRBD2. The CDR3 runs to 14 residues. V was clipped by 5 bases and J by 7 bases; unmatched bases: 9. Germline-derived CDR1 and CDR2 are MNHNS and SASEGT. CDR3: CASSRTSVAMEQYF. DNA of the CDR3: TGTGCCAGCAGTAGGACTAGCGTGGCGATGGAGCAGTACTTC.

The chain is built from TRBV3-1 and TRBJ1-2; 12 bases map to TRBD1. This CDR3 is built from 15 residues. Germline assignment: CDR1 LGHDT and CDR2 YNNKEL (reference sequence). V was clipped by 4 bases and J by 8 bases; unmatched bases: 8. CDR3 residues: CASSPGQGARSGYTF. CDR3 sequence (DNA): TGTGCCAGCAGCCCGGGACAGGGGGCCAGGTCGGGCTACACCTTC.

The chain is built from TRBV6-1 and TRBJ1-5, with 7 bases lining up with TRBD1. The V gene's germline CDR1 is MNHNS and CDR2 SASEGT. The J segment lost 0 bases and the V segment lost 6 bases, leaving 8 bases of the junction unmatched. CDR3 size: 16 residues. The CDR3 region is CASREGAEYSNQPQHF. The CDR3 DNA reads as TGTGCCAGCAGGGAGGGGGCAGAATATAGCAATCAGCCCCAGCATTTT.

This clonotype has just a few counts. The CDR3 coding sequence is TGCAGTGCTGGCGAGACAACTAACTATGGCTACACCTTC. Translation: CSAGETTNYGYTF. The chain is built from TRBV20-1 and TRBJ1-2; no reliable D call. The CDR3 totals 13 residues. The germline V gene has CDR1 DFQATT and CDR2 SNEGSKA (reference sequence). Between the trimmed V and J ends, which lost 5 bases and 0 bases, there was a span of 10 bases.

V gene TRBV5-1 combines with J gene TRBJ2-5; D is unclear. This CDR3 has 15 residues. V was trimmed by 2 bases and J by 5 bases, leaving 16 bases between them. Germline-derived CDR1 and CDR2 are SGHRS and YFSETQ. CDR3 amino acids: CASSFRSDTTETQYF. In DNA form, the CDR3 reads TGCGCCAGCAGCTTCCGGAGCGACACAACGGAGACCCAGTACTTC.

In DNA, the CDR3 is TGTGCCAGCAGCTTGGGACAGCCTAACGCTGGAAACACCATATATTTT. This encodes CASSLGQPNAGNTIYF. V gene TRBV7-9 combines with J gene TRBJ1-3; TRBD1 matches 7 bases. This CDR3 comprises 16 residues. CDR1 is SEHNR, CDR2 FQNEAQ, per germline (reference sequence). V was clipped by 3 bases and J by 2 bases; unmatched bases: 7.

This sequence joins TRBV20-1 and TRBJ2-1, with TRBD2 identical over 14 bases. CDR3 length: 15 residues. In germline, CDR1 is DFQATT, CDR2 SNEGSKA (reference sequence). J was trimmed by 6 bases and V by 4 bases; bases with no gene match: 5. The DNA of the CDR3 is TGCAGTGCTAATCCCGGGACTAGCGGGAGCAATGAGCAGTTCTTC. Protein product: CSANPGTSGSNEQFF.

This clonotype showed up many times. V gene TRBV7-2 combines with J gene TRBJ2-7; 9 bases map to TRBD2. Germline CDR1 is SGHTA and CDR2 is FQGNSA. CDR3 length: 15 residues. Unmatched junction bases numbered 8, after V lost 5 bases and J lost 3 bases. CDR3 sequence reads: CASSPGGSGGYEQYF. DNA for the CDR3: TGTGCCAGCAGCCCCGGGGGTAGCGGGGGCTACGAGCAGTACTTC.

This clonotype was picked up a small number of times. J is TRBJ1-1 and V is TRBV25-1; TRBD1 is a possible D gene (6 bases). This CDR3 region has 18 residues. Germline CDR1 is MGHDK and CDR2 is SYGVNS. The V end lost 10 bases, the J end lost 3 bases, and 30 bases lay between the germline ends. This chain's CDR3 is CATVTPLRDISRDTEAFF. The DNA for the CDR3 is TGTGCCACCGTGACGCCGTTAAGGGACATCAGTCGGGACACTGAAGCTTTCTTT.

This clonotype has a single count. The V gene is TRBV19, the J gene TRBJ1-6; 8 nucleotides line up with TRBD1. Germline V lookup: CDR1 LNHDA, CDR2 SQIVND (reference sequence). The CDR3 consists of 14 residues. Losses at the gene ends were 6 bases for V and 7 bases for J; bases not matched to a gene: 5. The CDR3 region has the DNA TGTGCCAGTAGGACAGGGGTGGGGAATTCACCCCTCCACTTT. Residues: CASRTGVGNSPLHF.